This T cell receptor beta chain emerged from a study of blood T cells in healthy people across ages. About the study: Template switching captured about one barcoded beta molecule per two T cells.

Per sample, extraction of total RNA gave at least 5.5 micrograms in every case. V gave up 4 bases and J gave up 0 bases, with 9 bases separating them. Germline values: CDR1 SGHTA, CDR2 FQGNSA. The CDR3 length is 14 residues. Together with a sample-barcoded 5' primer, a J-beta primer mix was included in a second PCR lasting about 7 to 12 cycles. Sequencing of every sample gave 2.5 million or more CDR3-containing paired-end reads. TCRdb recomputed calls from the 5' RACE reads with MiXCR, one row per CDR3 protein. Among around 850,000 distinct CDR3 sequences, about 37% were seen once, and the ten largest hold roughly 13%.

Sequenced sample: blood. The rearrangement uses TRBV7-2 and TRBJ1-1; D may be TRBD1 (5 bases). The TCR comes from a man younger than 35 in good health. This CDR3 reads CASSSRQMNTEAFF. The DNA for the CDR3 is TGTGCCAGCAGCTCGCGACAGATGAACACTGAAGCTTTCTTT.